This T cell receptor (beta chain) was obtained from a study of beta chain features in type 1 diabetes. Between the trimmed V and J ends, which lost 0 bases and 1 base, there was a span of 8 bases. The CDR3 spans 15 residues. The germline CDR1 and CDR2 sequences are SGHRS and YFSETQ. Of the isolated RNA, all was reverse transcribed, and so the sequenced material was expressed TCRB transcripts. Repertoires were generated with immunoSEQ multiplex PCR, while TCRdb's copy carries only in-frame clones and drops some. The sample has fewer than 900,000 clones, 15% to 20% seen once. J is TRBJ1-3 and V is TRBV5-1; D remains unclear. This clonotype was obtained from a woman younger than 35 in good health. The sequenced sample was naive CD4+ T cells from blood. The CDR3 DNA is TGCGCCAGCAGCTTGGTTGGTCTTTCTGGAAACACCATATATTTT. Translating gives CASSLVGLSGNTIYF.